The 7 T cell receptor beta chains below all came from one sample that was sequenced in a study of T cells in Graves' hyperthyroidism and ophthalmopathy. RNA transcripts were the template for amplifying TCR beta CDR3 regions. The TCR CDR3 first-round RT-PCR relied on the HTBI primer set. Each CDR3 protein is one row after TCRdb ran MiXCR on the multiplex PCR reads. The profile covers around 110,000 distinct CDR3 sequences, with roughly 15% appearing a single time and about 44% taken by the ten largest. Sequenced material: blood. The receptors were gathered from a woman in her 50s with Graves' hyperthyroidism.

This clonotype was seen repeatedly, ten times or more. The chain joins TRBV30 to TRBJ1-2, with D possibly being TRBD1 (6 bases). Germline assignment: CDR1 GTSNPN and CDR2 SVGIG (reference sequence). V lost 5 bases to trimming and J lost 6 bases, with 10 bases between them. CDR3 length equals 11 residues. The CDR3 reads CAWDNRDGYTF. CDR3 bases: TGTGCCTGGGACAACAGGGATGGCTACACCTTC.

This clonotype was recorded at least ten times. This sequence joins TRBV6-5 and TRBJ1-3; no reliable D call. This CDR3 region has 14 residues. The V gene's germline CDR1 is MNHEY and CDR2 SVGAGI. Trimming left V 2 bases short and J 2 bases short, with 7 bases between. For the CDR3, the DNA is TGTGCCAGCAGTTACCAAGGGCCTGGAAACACCATATATTTT. Protein product: CASSYQGPGNTIYF.

There are many counts of this clonotype. This chain joins TRBV6-1 and TRBJ2-5; the D is unclear. Germline assignment: CDR1 MNHNS and CDR2 SASEGT. V lost 0 bases and J 4 bases, leaving 12 bases between the germline ends. The CDR3 consists of 15 residues. CDR3 amino acids: CASSEAPNEPETQYF. The CDR3 coding sequence is TGTGCCAGCAGTGAAGCCCCCAATGAACCAGAGACCCAGTACTTC.

The chain couples TRBV20-1 to TRBJ1-6, with no clear D. Per the germline V gene, CDR1 is DFQATT and CDR2 is SNEGSKA (reference sequence). Trimming pared 0 bases from V and 0 bases from J, leaving 15 bases between. CDR3 length: 18 residues. CDR3 protein: CSARDGGFQSSYNSPLHF. For the CDR3, the DNA is TGCAGTGCTAGAGATGGCGGCTTCCAGAGCTCCTATAATTCACCCCTCCACTTT.

The table lists this clonotype with many counts. The CDR3 DNA reads as TGTGCCAGCAGCCCCGGAGGAGGCAACAATGAGCAGTTCTTC. Translating gives CASSPGGGNNEQFF. The chain is built from TRBV7-3 and TRBJ2-1, with D perhaps matching TRBD2 (5 bases). CDR1 SGHTA and CDR2 FQGTGA come from the germline V gene. V dropped 5 bases and J dropped 5 bases, with 13 bases sitting between them. This CDR3 has 14 residues.

V is TRBV5-4 and J is TRBJ2-5, with D tentatively TRBD1 or TRBD2 (5 bases each). Germline values: CDR1 SGHNT, CDR2 YYREEE (reference sequence). This CDR3 spans 15 amino acids. The V end was cut by 0 bases, the J end by 2 bases, with 11 bases between. The CDR3 is CASSLGGDGQETQYF. CDR3 in DNA: TGTGCCAGCAGCTTGGGAGGGGACGGGCAAGAGACCCAGTACTTC. Supplemented by reference TRBV5-4 and TRBJ2-5, the full variable domain reads ETGVTQSPTHLIKTRGQQVTLRCSSQSGHNTVSWYQQALGQGPQFIFQYYREEENGRGNFPPRFSGLQFPNYSSELNVNALELDDSALYLCASSLGGDGQETQYFGPGTRLLVL.

This clonotype was seen ten or more times. The V and J genes are TRBV7-9 and TRBJ1-4; TRBD1 agrees at 7 bases. The V segment lost 5 bases and the J segment 5 bases; nucleotides outside the gene matches: 5. Germline V gene sequence: CDR1 SEHNR, CDR2 FQNEAQ (reference sequence). This CDR3 has 14 residues. In nucleotides, the CDR3 is TGTGCCAGCAGCCCTCCGGACAGGAATGAAAAACTGTTTTTT. As protein: CASSPPDRNEKLFF.